The source of this TCR beta chain is a study of identical twins. This CDR3 is 18 amino acids long. Germline-derived CDR1 and CDR2 are SGHAT and FQNNGV. With V trimmed by 4 bases and J by 0 bases, 6 bases remained unmatched. As for this clonotype: Its antigen is as yet unknown.

Study outcomes and limitations: Out-of-frame beta chain sequences displayed weaker excess sharing between twins.

Using its own MiXCR run on the 5' RACE reads, TCRdb lists one record per CDR3 protein. The sample comprises around 680,000 distinct CDR3 sequences, 8.6% of which are singletons, and approximately 0.89% rests with the top ten. The sample was also linked to a second study, of yellow fever vaccine responses in identical twins.

This clonotype was sampled from a woman aged 18-29 years in good health. The rearrangement links TRBV11-2 to TRBJ2-6, with 10 bases fitting TRBD1. Sequencing used PBMCs. CDR3 coding DNA: TGTGCCAGCAGCTCCGGACAGGGGGTCCTCTCTGGGGCCAACGTCCTGACTTTC. Translation gives CASSSGQGVLSGANVLTF.